Shown below are 16 T cell receptor beta chains from a single sample sequenced in a study of blood T cell repertoires in COVID-19. TCRdb keeps only in-frame clones here, not all; method: immunoSEQ multiplex PCR. The sample carries 250,000 or so clones, around 88% recorded once. Sample: PBMCs or T cells enriched from blood (not recorded which). These receptors were taken from a woman in her forties with acute COVID-19.

Turning to this clone: The junction shows a germline mismatch at one end, possibly a read error. V and J are TRBV18 and TRBJ1-6; 10 positions agree with TRBD1. Per germline, CDR1 KGHSH and CDR2 LQKENI. The CDR3 extends over 13 amino acids. The CDR3 DNA reads TGTGCCAGCTCTCTACTCGAAGCGGGACAGGGGATCTTT. Translation: CASSLLEAGQGIF.

The V and J genes are TRBV2 and TRBJ2-3, with 9 positions matching TRBD1. The V gene end was trimmed by 1 base and the J gene end by 3 bases; junction bases not matched to a gene: 2. CDR1 SNHLY and CDR2 FYNNEI come from the germline V gene. CDR3 length equals 15 residues. The CDR3 loop reads CASSEDRGRTDTQYF. CDR3 DNA: TGTGCCAGCAGTGAAGACAGGGGGCGGACAGATACGCAGTATTTT.

The chain employs TRBV5-6 and TRBJ2-3; D not resolved. Germline V gene data show CDR1 as SGHDT and CDR2 as YYEEEE. The length of the CDR3 is 11 residues. V was trimmed by 1 base and J by 7 bases, leaving 4 bases between them. The CDR3, as DNA: TGTGCCAGCAGCTTGCGGTATACGCAGTATTTT. Translation gives CASSLRYTQYF.

The chain joins TRBV6-1 to TRBJ2-5; no clear D gene. The V gene lost 0 bases and the J gene lost 2 bases, with 7 bases spanning the gap. CDR1 MNHNS and CDR2 SASEGT come from the germline V gene. This CDR3 region has 14 residues. The chain's CDR3 is CASSEATRQETQYF. CDR3 nucleotide sequence: TGTGCCAGCAGTGAAGCAACGCGACAAGAGACCCAGTACTTC.

This clone occurred once. This chain connects TRBV2 to TRBJ2-1; D is possibly TRBD1 (6 bases). V lost 4 bases and J 6 bases, leaving 16 bases between the germline ends. The CDR3 consists of 15 residues. CDR1 SNHLY and CDR2 FYNNEI come from the germline V gene. CDR3 sequence (DNA): TGTGCCAGCAGTGGAGCTGGACAGAACCCCAATGAGCAGTTCTTC. Residues: CASSGAGQNPNEQFF. The full variable domain, with the rest looked up from reference TRBV2 and TRBJ2-1, is EPEVTQTPSHQVTQMGQEVILRCVPISNHLYFYWYRQILGQKVEFLVSFYNNEISEKSEIFDDQFSVERPDGSNFTLKIRSTKLEDSAMYFCASSGAGQNPNEQFFGPGTRLTVL.

The rearrangement uses TRBV25-1 and TRBJ1-2; the D gene is possibly TRBD1 (6 bases). In germline, CDR1 is MGHDK, CDR2 SYGVNS. The CDR3 runs 12 residues. V was pared by 6 bases and J by 2 bases, with 7 bases between. The CDR3, as DNA: TGTGCCAGCAGGCAGGGGAACTATGGCTACACCTTC. Translation gives CASRQGNYGYTF.

The J gene is TRBJ1-2, the V gene TRBV19; D uncertain. CDR1 and CDR2 from the germline V gene are LNHDA and SQIVND (reference sequence). V lost 3 bases and J lost 7, with 12 bases in between. This CDR3 is 13 amino acids long. CDR3 loop: CASSMNSFSGYTF. CDR3 in DNA: TGTGCCAGTAGTATGAACAGCTTCTCTGGCTACACCTTC.

V and J are TRBV19 and TRBJ1-6; D not resolved. Trimming took 8 bases from V and 5 from J, leaving 16 bases between them. CDR3 size: 15 residues. Germline assignment: CDR1 LNHDA and CDR2 SQIVND (reference sequence). CDR3 loop: CASAGSNLNNSPLHF. The DNA of the CDR3 is TGTGCCAGTGCGGGGAGCAACCTGAATAATTCACCCCTCCACTTT. Full variable domain (missing parts from reference TRBV19 and TRBJ1-6): DGGITQSPKYLFRKEGQNVTLSCEQNLNHDAMYWYRQDPGQGLRLIYYSQIVNDFQKGDIAEGYSVSREKKESFPLTVTSAQKNPTAFYLCASAGSNLNNSPLHFGNGTRLTVT.

CDR3 protein: CASTRSTGNEQFF. The CDR3 bases are TGCGCCAGCACGCGCAGCACGGGCAATGAGCAGTTCTTC. The chain uses TRBV23-1 and TRBJ2-1; no clear D. TRBV23-1 is recorded as an ORF, its role being uncertain. The CDR3 contains 13 residues. Trimming took 7 bases from V and 6 from J, leaving 13 bases between them.

The CDR3 DNA follows: TGTGCCAGCAGCGAAAATATGGGAAGGACAGGGAATCGTCACTCCACCTTC. It translates to CASSENMGRTGNRHSTF. This chain uses TRBV6-1 with TRBJ1-2; 8 bases are a match to TRBD1. Germline loops: CDR1 MNHNS, CDR2 SASEGT. The trim removed 6 bases at V and 13 bases at J, leaving 25 bases unmatched. There are 17 residues in the CDR3.

V usage is TRBV6-5 and J usage is TRBJ2-7, with 8 bases lining up with TRBD2. With V trimmed by 7 bases and J by 2 bases, 4 bases remained unmatched. Germline V lookup: CDR1 MNHEY, CDR2 SVGAGI. This CDR3 is built from 13 residues. DNA for the CDR3: TGTGCCAGCAACGCGGGACTAGCCTACGAGCAGTACTTC. This translates into CASNAGLAYEQYF.

This chain links TRBV24-1 with TRBJ2-5; D possibly corresponds to TRBD1 (5 bases). With 3 bases removed from V and 3 bases from J, the gap between germline ends came to 10 bases. Germline CDR1 KGHDR, CDR2 SFDVKD. CDR3 length: 14 amino acids. The CDR3 is CATSDAGHKETQYF. CDR3 DNA sequence: TGTGCCACCAGTGATGCCGGACATAAAGAGACCCAGTACTTC.

The rearrangement uses TRBV5-6 and TRBJ2-2; possible D gene TRBD2, 7 bases. This CDR3 region has 16 residues. Trimming took 4 bases from V and 5 from J, leaving 18 bases between them. Germline CDR1 reads SGHDT; CDR2 reads YYEEEE. CDR3 nucleotide sequence: TGTGCCAGCAGCCCCCTGGGGGGGGCGGGAACCGGGGAGCTGTTTTTT. The encoded protein is CASSPLGGAGTGELFF.

The V gene is TRBV5-6, the J gene TRBJ2-1, with D unclear. V was shortened by 6 bases and J by 0 bases, with 13 bases between the two germline ends. From germline, CDR1 is SGHDT and CDR2 YYEEEE. CDR3 size: 15 residues. The CDR3 coding sequence is TGTGCCAGCACCGAACCGGTGAACTCCTACAATGAGCAGTTCTTC. Translating gives CASTEPVNSYNEQFF.

This chain joins TRBV19 and TRBJ1-2, with a weak D call TRBD1 (6 bases). Trimming left V 5 bases short and J 3 bases short, with 19 bases between. The CDR3 spans 16 residues. CDR1 and CDR2 from the germline V gene are LNHDA and SQIVND (reference sequence). CDR3 sequence: CASSPPGAQGYYGYTF. In DNA, the CDR3 is TGTGCCAGTAGTCCCCCAGGGGCCCAGGGATACTATGGCTACACCTTC.

The CDR3 protein is CASSLVSREGEKLFF. As DNA, the CDR3 is TGCGCCAGCAGCTTGGTTTCCAGGGAGGGTGAAAAACTGTTTTTT. V and J are TRBV5-1 and TRBJ1-4; perhaps TRBD1 as D (5 bases). CDR3 length equals 15 residues. CDR1 is SGHRS, CDR2 YFSETQ, per germline. Trimming pared 0 bases from V and 7 bases from J, leaving 13 bases between.